The sequence of this T cell receptor (beta chain) was determined in a study of control samples from healthy donors and cancer patients. Here immunoSEQ multiplex PCR was the method, and the copy in TCRdb shows in-frame clones only, minus some. The sample has approximately 45,000 clones, around 93% seen once. From germline, CDR1 is SNHLY and CDR2 FYNNEI. CDR3 length: 16 amino acids. V lost 4 bases to trimming and J lost 2 bases, with 14 bases between them. The clonotype was recovered from a woman aged 40 to 55 with head and neck cancer. Sequencing was done on a sample of PBMCs. The gene calls are TRBV2 and TRBJ1-4; no clear D gene. CDR3 coding DNA: TGTGCCAGCAGTGCTCGGGCTCGTCGGACTAATGAAAAACTGTTTTTT. Amino acids: CASSARARRTNEKLFF.